Sequencing of this TCR beta chain was carried out in a study of cytomegalovirus exposure and HLA in healthy donors. Amplification used 60 Vbeta primers and 13 Jbeta primers. Assay used: immunoSEQ multiplex PCR; TCRdb lists only in-frame clones, some missing. The sample yields more than 90,000 clones, almost 70% seen once. Trimming at V came to 4 bases and at J to 4 bases, leaving 10 bases not matched to a gene. This CDR3 spans 18 amino acids. Germline V gene lookup returns CDR1 SGHNT and CDR2 YYREEE (reference sequence). This clone was seen a handful of times. Sequences were obtained from PBMCs. This receptor was taken from a man aged 25-45 years in good health and CMV-seropositive. The chain recombines TRBV5-4 with TRBJ2-1, with TRBD2 identical over 14 bases. The CDR3, as DNA: TGTGCCAGCAGCCCGGGACTAGCGGGAGACCGGCTTTACAATGAGCAGTTCTTC. It is translated as CASSPGLAGDRLYNEQFF.